At least ten counts were recorded for the clone carrying this TCR beta chain. Its target is not known. This entry is derived from a study of Graves' ophthalmopathy and Graves' hyperthyroidism. Whole-study context: Specimen type is peripheral blood, obtained at initial diagnosis before any treatment.

Study-wide points: Most thyroid-expanded clonotypes exceeding 0.001 frequency were also found in blood.

Trimming took 3 bases from V and 7 from J, leaving 9 bases between them. Germline V gene lookup returns CDR1 SGHTA and CDR2 FQGNSA. This CDR3 contains 12 residues. RNA served as the template for amplifying TCR beta CDR3 regions. A first-round RT-PCR used HTBI primers, followed by a second-round multiplex PCR. Each CDR3 protein gets one entry after TCRdb re-called the multiplex PCR reads with MiXCR. The sample lists 350,000 or so distinct CDR3 sequences, about a sixth occurring once. The material sequenced was peripheral blood. The chain links TRBV7-2 to TRBJ1-1; D call uncertain. This receptor was taken from an adult man with Graves' ophthalmopathy. The CDR3 reads CASSFSGGEAFF. Here the CDR3 DNA reads TGTGCCAGCAGCTTTTCAGGTGGTGAAGCTTTCTTT.